This T cell receptor beta chain came from a study of blood T cell repertoires in COVID-19. As for the study in general: COVID-19 samples collected from the United States, Italy and Spain covered acute and convalescent phases. Sample material is recorded as cDNA or gDNA derived from T cells, B-cell-depleted T cells, or PBMCs.

Authors' processing steps: Scientists estimated how many nucleated cells there were by amplifying reference gene primers. Data came from immunoSEQ multiplex PCR; TCRdb stores just in-frame clones and leaves some out. The V and J calls and the clone size are those of that table, but D and trimming were determined from the DNA. The sample has 75,000 or so clones; roughly four fifths are singletons. The V gene's germline CDR1 is KGHSH and CDR2 LQKENI. CDR3 length: 12 residues. V trimming: 3 bases; J trimming: 15 bases; junction bases outside the gene matches: 7. The chain employs TRBV18 and TRBJ2-1; 8 bases are a match to TRBD1. The specimen sequenced was peripheral blood. The source is a man in his sixties with acute or convalescent COVID-19. The CDR3 region has the DNA TGTGCCAGCTCACCGTTGACAGGGGAGGCGTTCTTC. Amino acids: CASSPLTGEAFF.